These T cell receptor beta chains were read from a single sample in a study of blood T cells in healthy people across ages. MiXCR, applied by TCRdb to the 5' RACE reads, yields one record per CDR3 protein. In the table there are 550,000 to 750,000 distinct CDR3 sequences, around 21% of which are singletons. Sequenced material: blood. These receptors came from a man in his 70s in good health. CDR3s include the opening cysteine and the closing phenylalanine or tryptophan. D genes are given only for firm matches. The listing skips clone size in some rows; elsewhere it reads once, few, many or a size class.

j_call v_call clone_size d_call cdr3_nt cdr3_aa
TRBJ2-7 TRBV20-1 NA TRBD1 TGCAGTGCGGCGGGACAGGGGGCGAGGTACGAGCAGTACTTC CSAAGQGARYEQYF
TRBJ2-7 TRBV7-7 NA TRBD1 TGTGCTAGCAGCTTAACCCGGACAGGGTACGAGCAGTACTTC CASSLTRTGYEQYF
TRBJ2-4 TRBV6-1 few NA TGTGCCAGCAGTGTTCCCCGGGACCAAAACATTCAGTACTTC CASSVPRDQNIQYF
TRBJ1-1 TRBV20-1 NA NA TGCAGTGCTAGACAGATGAACACTGAAGCTTTCTTT CSARQMNTEAFF
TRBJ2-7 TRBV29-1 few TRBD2 TGCAGCGCCCTGATAAGGACTAGCGGCAGCTCCTACGAGCAGTACTTC CSALIRTSGSSYEQYF
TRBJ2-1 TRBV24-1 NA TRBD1 TGTGCCACCAGTGCCGGGACAGGGGACAATGAGCAGTTCTTC CATSAGTGDNEQFF
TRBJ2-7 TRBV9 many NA TGTGCCAGCAGCGCCTCACAGGCGTCCTACGAGCAGTACTTC CASSASQASYEQYF
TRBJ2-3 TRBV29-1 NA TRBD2 TGCAGCGCCTTTAGCGGGAGCACAGATACGCAGTATTTT CSAFSGSTDTQYF
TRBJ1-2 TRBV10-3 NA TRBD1 TGTGCCATCAGAGTATCCGGGACAGAGAATGGCTACACCTTC CAIRVSGTENGYTF
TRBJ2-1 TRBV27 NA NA TGTGCCAGCAGCCATACCAACAATGAGCAGTTCTTC CASSHTNNEQFF
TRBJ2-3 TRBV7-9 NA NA TGTGCCAGCAGCTTATTGGGGGTCGGCACAGATACGCAGTATTTT CASSLLGVGTDTQYF
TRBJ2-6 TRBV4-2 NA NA TGTGCCAGCAGCCAAGAGCGGAGTGGGTCCCTCTCTGGGGCCAACGTCCTGACTTTC CASSQERSGSLSGANVLTF
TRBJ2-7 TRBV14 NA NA TGTGCCAGCAGCCCAAACAGGGTAGGAAGAACCCACGAGCAGTACTTC CASSPNRVGRTHEQYF
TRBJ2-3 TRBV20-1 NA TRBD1 TGCAGTGCTCCGGGTCCGGACAGGGGCCCAGATACGCAGTATTTT CSAPGPDRGPDTQYF
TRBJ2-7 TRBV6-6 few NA TGTGCCAGCAGTTACGGGTTTACTAGCTCACTACACGAGCAGTACTTC CASSYGFTSSLHEQYF
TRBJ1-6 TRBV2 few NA TGTGCCAGCAGCGTCGCGGAGGAATCACCCCTCCACTTT CASSVAEESPLHF
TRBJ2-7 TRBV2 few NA TGTGCCAGCAGTGCGGGTCGGGATGCCTACGAGCAGTACTTC CASSAGRDAYEQYF
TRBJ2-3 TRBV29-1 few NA TGCAGCGTTGAGTCGACAGTGGGAAAAAAAAATACGCAGTATTTT CSVESTVGKKNTQYF
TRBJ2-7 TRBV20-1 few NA TGCAGTGCCAGTGAATCCTACAGGGTAGGAGAGCAGTACTTC CSASESYRVGEQYF
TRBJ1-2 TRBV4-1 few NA TGCGCCAGCAGCCAAGATCGGAGACAGGCCTCCGGCCACACCTTC CASSQDRRQASGHTF
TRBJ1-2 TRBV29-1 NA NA TGCAGCGTTCCCTCCCCCGGTCGGGGTCGTAACTATGGCTACACCTTC CSVPSPGRGRNYGYTF
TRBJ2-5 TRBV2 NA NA TGTGCCAGCAGTGAACCCATGGCGCGGCAAGAGACCCAGTACTTC CASSEPMARQETQYF
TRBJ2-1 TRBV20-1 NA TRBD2 TGCAGTGCTAGAGGGGACGGACTAGCGGGGTACAATGAGCAGTTCTTC CSARGDGLAGYNEQFF
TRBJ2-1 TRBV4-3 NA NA TGCGCCAGCAGCCGTAGCGCGAGCTCCTACAATGAGCAGTTCTTC CASSRSASSYNEQFF
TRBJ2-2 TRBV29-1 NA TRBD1 TGCAGCGTTGGAGGGACAGGGGGCACCGGGGAGCTGTTTTTT CSVGGTGGTGELFF
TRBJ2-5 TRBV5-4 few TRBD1 TGTGCCAGCAGCTTGGAGACAGGGGAGTCTGGGGAGACCCAGTACTTC CASSLETGESGETQYF
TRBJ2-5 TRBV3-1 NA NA TGTGCCAGCAGCCAAGAAGAGCCCACTAGGACGGGGTCCCAGTACTTC CASSQEEPTRTGSQYF
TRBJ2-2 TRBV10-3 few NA TGTGCCATCTCCGTGGGGACCCCGAGCGGGGAGCTGTTTTTT CAISVGTPSGELFF
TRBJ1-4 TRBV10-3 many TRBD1 TGTGCCATCAGTACAGGGGGCGGTGAAAAACTGTTTTTT CAISTGGGEKLFF
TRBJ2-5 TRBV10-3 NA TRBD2 TGTGCCATCGCCAGCGGGGCCCAAGAGACCCAGTACTTC CAIASGAQETQYF
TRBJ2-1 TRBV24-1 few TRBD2 TGTGCCACCAGTGATCCCGGTCCGGGCCCTAGCGGGTTATACAATGAGCAGTTCTTC CATSDPGPGPSGLYNEQFF
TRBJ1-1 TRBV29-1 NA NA TGCAGCGCCTTGACAGGAACCTTGAACACTGAAGCTTTCTTT CSALTGTLNTEAFF
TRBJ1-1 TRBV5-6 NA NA TGTGCCAGCAGCTTAGGGTCCGGTTATACTGAAGCTTTCTTT CASSLGSGYTEAFF
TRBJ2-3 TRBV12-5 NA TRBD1 TGTGCTAGTGGTCTAGGACAGGCCGGAGTTGATCCGCAGTATTTT CASGLGQAGVDPQYF
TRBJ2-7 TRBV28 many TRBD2 TGTGCCAGTACTAGCGGGAGCTACGAGCAGTACTTC CASTSGSYEQYF
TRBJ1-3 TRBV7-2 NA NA TGTGCCAGCAGCTTAGTAGTTGATAGTTCGGTAGTCTCTGGAAACACCATATATTTT CASSLVVDSSVVSGNTIYF
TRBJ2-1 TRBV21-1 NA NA TGTGCCAGCCCTGGAGCGGGGTTTCCATACAATGAGCAGTTCTTC CASPGAGFPYNEQFF
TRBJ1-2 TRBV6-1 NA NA TGTGCCAGCAGTGAAGGCCCAGGCTCCTATGGCTACACCTTC CASSEGPGSYGYTF
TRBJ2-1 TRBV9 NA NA TGTGCCAGCAGCGTCCGGGACACCTCCTACAATGAGCAGTTCTTC CASSVRDTSYNEQFF
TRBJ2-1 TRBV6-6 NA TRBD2 TGTGCCAGCAGTAAGACTAGCGGGAGTCCCGGTGAGCAGTTCTTC CASSKTSGSPGEQFF
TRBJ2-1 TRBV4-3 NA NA TGCGCCAGCAGCCAAGAGACCGGGTCGAACAATGAGCAGTTCTTC CASSQETGSNNEQFF
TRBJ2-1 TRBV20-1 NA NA TGCAGTGGGACTTCGGACTCTCCGTCGTTC CSGTSDSPSF
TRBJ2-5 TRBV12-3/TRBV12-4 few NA TGTGCCAGCAGTTTAGCGTGGAGGGATGAGACCCAGTACTTC CASSLAWRDETQYF
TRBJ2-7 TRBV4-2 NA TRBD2 TGTGCCAGCAGCCAAATCCATTCGGGACTATCCAAAAAGGTTCGCGAGCAGTACTTC CASSQIHSGLSKKVREQYF
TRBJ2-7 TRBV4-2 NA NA TGTGCCAGCAGCCAAGGTACGACAGACTACGAGCAGTACTTC CASSQGTTDYEQYF
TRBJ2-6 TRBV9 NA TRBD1 TGTGCCAGCAGCGTGAGGGTTAGACAGGGGCCTTCTGGGGCCAACGTCCTGACTTTC CASSVRVRQGPSGANVLTF
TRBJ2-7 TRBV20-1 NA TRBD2 TGCAGTGCTAGCCGACGGACTAGCGGGAGGGCCCGCTCCTACGAGCAGTACTTC CSASRRTSGRARSYEQYF
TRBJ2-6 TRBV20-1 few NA TGCAGTGCTAGGGAACAGGCTGGGGCCAACGTCCTGACTTTC CSAREQAGANVLTF
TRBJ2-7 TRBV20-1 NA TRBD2 TGCAGTGCTAGGAGGACTAGCGGGAGAAGCGAGCAGTACTTC CSARRTSGRSEQYF